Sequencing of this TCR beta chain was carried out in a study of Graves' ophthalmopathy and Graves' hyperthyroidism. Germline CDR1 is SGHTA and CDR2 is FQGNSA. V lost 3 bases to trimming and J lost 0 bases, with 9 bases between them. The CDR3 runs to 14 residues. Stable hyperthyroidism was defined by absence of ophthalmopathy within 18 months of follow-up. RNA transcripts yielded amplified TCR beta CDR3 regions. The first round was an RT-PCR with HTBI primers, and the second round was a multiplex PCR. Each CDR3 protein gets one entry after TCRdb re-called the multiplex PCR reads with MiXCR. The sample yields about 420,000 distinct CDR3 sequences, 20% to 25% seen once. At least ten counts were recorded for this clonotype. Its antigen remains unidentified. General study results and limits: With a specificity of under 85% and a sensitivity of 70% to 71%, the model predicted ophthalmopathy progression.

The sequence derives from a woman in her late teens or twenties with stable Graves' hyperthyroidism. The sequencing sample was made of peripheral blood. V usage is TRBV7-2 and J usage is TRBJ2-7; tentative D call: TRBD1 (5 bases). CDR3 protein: CASSLSRGSYEQYF. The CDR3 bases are TGTGCCAGCAGCTTGTCTAGGGGCTCCTACGAGCAGTACTTC.